Each of the 4 T cell receptor beta chains below was sequenced from the same sample in a study of quantifying T cell responses using KT2 cells. Across the whole study: Reverse transcription used primers in the TCR alpha and beta constant regions.

Each cDNA got a UMI-containing oligo ligated at its 3' end. First-round PCR used 4 to 5 cycles and beta primers RC1.1 and RC1.2 covering TRBC1 and TRBC2. MiXCR, run by TCRdb on the UMI-ligation and nested PCR reads, gives a single entry per CDR3 protein. The repertoire includes fewer than 50,000 distinct CDR3 sequences, about 17% of them detected once, and roughly 44% sits in the top ten. Sample: PBMCs spiked with cells of the T cell clone KT2. The origin of the receptors is a human donor.

This chain joins TRBV7-8 and TRBJ1-4, with D unresolved. The CDR3 is 13 residues long. The ends were cut back, 4 bases at V and 6 bases at J, with 9 bases in the middle. Germline V gene lookup returns CDR1 SGHVS and CDR2 FQNEAQ. Written as DNA, the CDR3 is TGTGCCAGCAGCTCCTCATCCTATGAAAAACTGTTTTTT. This codes for CASSSSSYEKLFF. Variable domain in full (rest from reference TRBV7-8 and TRBJ1-4): GAGVSQSPRYKVAKRGQDVALRCDPISGHVSLFWYQQALGQGPEFLTYFQNEAQLDKSGLPSDRFFAERPEGSVSTLKIQRTQQEDSAVYLCASSSSSYEKLFFGSGTQLSVL.

V gene TRBV4-1 combines with J gene TRBJ1-5; D is unresolved. Germline V gene lookup returns CDR1 MGHRA and CDR2 YSYEKL. The CDR3 is 16 residues long. V was trimmed by 0 bases and J by 0 bases, leaving 9 bases between them. CDR3 sequence (DNA): TGCGCCAGCAGCCAAGAATGGGCCTTTAGCAATCAGCCCCAGCATTTT. Encoded protein: CASSQEWAFSNQPQHF.

The rearrangement links TRBV3-1 to TRBJ1-5; no firm D call. V was shortened by 8 bases and J by 4 bases, with 15 bases between the two germline ends. Per the germline V gene, CDR1 is LGHDT and CDR2 is YNNKEL (reference sequence). The CDR3 runs to 14 residues. The CDR3 sequence: CASGRSASNQPQHF. CDR3 nucleotide sequence: TGTGCCAGCGGGAGGTCGGCGTCAAATCAGCCCCAGCATTTT.

This clonotype appeared a few times. This chain uses TRBV2 with TRBJ1-2; TRBD1 matches at 8 bases. The trim removed 6 bases at V and 3 bases at J, leaving 6 bases unmatched. The CDR3 runs to 14 residues. The germline CDR1 and CDR2 sequences are SNHLY and FYNNEI. This CDR3 is CASSEDRDHYGYTF. CDR3 sequence (DNA): TGTGCCAGCAGCGAGGACAGGGACCACTATGGCTACACCTTC.